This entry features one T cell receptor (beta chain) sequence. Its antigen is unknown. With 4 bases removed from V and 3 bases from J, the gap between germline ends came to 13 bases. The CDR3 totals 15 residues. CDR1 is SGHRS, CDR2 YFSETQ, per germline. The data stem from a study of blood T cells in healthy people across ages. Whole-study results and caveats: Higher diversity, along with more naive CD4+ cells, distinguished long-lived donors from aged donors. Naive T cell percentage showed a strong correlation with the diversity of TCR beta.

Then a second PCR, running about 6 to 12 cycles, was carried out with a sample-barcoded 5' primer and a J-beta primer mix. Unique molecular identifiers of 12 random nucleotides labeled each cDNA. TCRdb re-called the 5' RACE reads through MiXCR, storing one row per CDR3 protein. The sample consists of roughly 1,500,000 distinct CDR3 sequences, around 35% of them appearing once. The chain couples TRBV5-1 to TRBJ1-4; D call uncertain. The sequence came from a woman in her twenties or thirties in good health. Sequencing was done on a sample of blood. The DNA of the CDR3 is TGCGCCAGCAGCCTTGAACGGACTTCTAATGAAAAACTGTTTTTT. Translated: CASSLERTSNEKLFF. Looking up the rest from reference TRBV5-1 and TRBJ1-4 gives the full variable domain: KAGVTQTPRYLIKTRGQQVTLSCSPISGHRSVSWYQQTPGQGLQFLFEYFSETQRNKGNFPGRFSGRQFSNSRSEMNVSTLELGDSALYLCASSLERTSNEKLFFGSGTQLSVL.